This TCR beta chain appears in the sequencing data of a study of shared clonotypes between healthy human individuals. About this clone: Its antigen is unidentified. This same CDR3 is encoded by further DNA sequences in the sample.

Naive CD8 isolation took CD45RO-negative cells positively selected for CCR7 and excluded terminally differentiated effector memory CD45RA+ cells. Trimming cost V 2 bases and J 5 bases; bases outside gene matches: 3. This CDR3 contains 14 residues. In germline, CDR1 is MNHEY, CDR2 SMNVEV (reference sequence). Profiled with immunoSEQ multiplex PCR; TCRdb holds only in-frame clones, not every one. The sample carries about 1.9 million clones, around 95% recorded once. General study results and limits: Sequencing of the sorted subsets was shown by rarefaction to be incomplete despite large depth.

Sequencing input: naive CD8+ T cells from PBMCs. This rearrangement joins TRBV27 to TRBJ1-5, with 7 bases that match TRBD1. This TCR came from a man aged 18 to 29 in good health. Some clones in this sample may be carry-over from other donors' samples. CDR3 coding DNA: TGTGCCAGCAGTTTAGTAGGGGGCGATCAGCCCCAGCATTTT. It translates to CASSLVGGDQPQHF.